These 12 T cell receptor beta chains came from one sample sequenced in a study of blood T cells in healthy people across ages. PCR was performed a second time for about 7 to 11 cycles using a sample-barcoded 5' primer and a J-beta primer mix. TCRdb re-derived calls from the 5' RACE reads in MiXCR, one entry per CDR3 protein. Of under 2 million distinct CDR3 sequences in the sample, roughly a third were seen once. The sample consisted of blood. These receptors came from a woman aged 25 to 39 in good health.

This clonotype was recorded a few times. The rearrangement uses TRBV20-1 and TRBJ2-7, with TRBD2 matching over 8 bases. V was clipped by 2 bases and J by 3 bases; unmatched bases: 3. The CDR3 is 13 residues long. From germline, CDR1 is DFQATT and CDR2 SNEGSKA (reference sequence). CDR3 in DNA: TGCAGTGCTAGACTTAGCGGGATCTACGAGCAGTACTTC. Its translation: CSARLSGIYEQYF.

This clonotype has a count of ten or more. V gene TRBV7-7 combines with J gene TRBJ2-3, with a possible D match to TRBD2 (6 bases). Germline lookup yields CDR1 SSHAT and CDR2 FNYEAQ (reference sequence). The CDR3 has 14 residues. The V end lost 3 bases, the J end lost 4 bases, and 11 bases lay between the germline ends. CDR3 amino acids: CASSFRGTSDTQYF. CDR3 sequence (DNA): TGTGCCAGCAGCTTCCGGGGGACGTCAGATACGCAGTATTTT.

This clonotype was counted a few times. The rearrangement joins TRBV20-1 to TRBJ2-7; 9 bases match TRBD2. J gave up 2 bases and V 7 bases, and 9 bases lay outside the gene matches. There are 14 residues in the CDR3. Germline V CDR1 and CDR2: DFQATT, SNEGSKA (reference sequence). This chain's CDR3 is CSVPGLALTYEQYF. The CDR3 nucleotides read TGCAGTGTTCCGGGACTAGCATTAACCTACGAGCAGTACTTC.

The chain has TRBV9 and TRBJ1-2; 8 nucleotides align to TRBD1. The V and J ends lost 0 bases and 10 bases, in that order; junction bases with no gene match: 5. Germline V gene sequence: CDR1 SGDLS, CDR2 YYNGEE. There are 13 residues in the CDR3. The CDR3 loop is CASSVEDRDSYTF. The DNA for the CDR3 is TGTGCCAGCAGCGTAGAGGACAGGGACTCCTACACCTTC.

Note on this clonotype: At one of its ends the junction is not consistent with the germline gene, which may arise from a read error. The V call is TRBV5-1, the J call TRBJ1-3; 7 nucleotides agree with TRBD1. The CDR3 consists of 15 residues. Germline lookup yields CDR1 SGHRS and CDR2 YFSETQ. CDR3 amino acids: CASSLETGNGYTIYF. The DNA for the CDR3 is TGCGCCAGCAGCTTGGAGACAGGGAATGGATACACCATATATTTT.

A few counts support this clonotype. The chain recombines TRBV5-1 with TRBJ1-2; 8 positions agree with TRBD1. V dropped 3 bases and J dropped 6; count of bases not matched to a gene: 4. The CDR3 is 13 amino acids. Germline V gene lookup returns CDR1 SGHRS and CDR2 YFSETQ. Written as DNA, the CDR3 is TGCGCCAGCAGCTCAGGGGGCGTGGATGGCTACACCTTC. Translating it yields CASSSGGVDGYTF.

The rearrangement links TRBV27 to TRBJ1-5, with TRBD1 as a possible D gene (5 bases). The CDR3 contains 13 residues. Trimming pared 3 bases from V and 4 bases from J, leaving 7 bases between. Germline CDR1 and CDR2: MNHEY and SMNVEV (reference sequence). In nucleotides, the CDR3 is TGTGCCAGCAGTTTTGGGACTAATCAGCCCCAGCATTTT. This codes for CASSFGTNQPQHF.

In this sample, this clonotype turned up a few times. The genes are TRBV20-1 and TRBJ1-2, with 9 bases lining up with TRBD1. This CDR3 is 12 amino acids long. Germline V gene data show CDR1 as DFQATT and CDR2 as SNEGSKA (reference sequence). Trimming at V came to 6 bases and at J to 6 bases, leaving 5 bases not matched to a gene. CDR3 region: CSASGQGHGYTF. The DNA of the CDR3 is TGCAGTGCAAGCGGACAGGGGCATGGCTACACCTTC.

This clonotype was seen a few times. Germline is not matched at one junction end, which may reflect a read error. The J gene is TRBJ2-5, the V gene TRBV6-2 or TRBV6-3; D may be TRBD2 (5 bases). The CDR3 spans 14 residues. Germline assignment: CDR1 MNHEY and CDR2 SVGEGT. The CDR3 spells CASSSGGLPESQYF. In DNA, the CDR3 is TGTGCCAGCAGTAGCGGCGGGTTGCCAGAGTCCCAGTACTTC.

This chain connects TRBV7-8 to TRBJ2-7; 12 bases match TRBD2. Germline CDR1 SGHVS, CDR2 FQNEAQ. V lost 5 bases to trimming and J lost 5 bases; unmatched junction nucleotides: 4. This CDR3 comprises 14 residues. The CDR3 here is CASSGLAGIDEQYF. The CDR3 DNA sequence: TGTGCCAGCAGCGGACTAGCGGGAATAGACGAGCAGTACTTC.

The genes are TRBV4-1 and TRBJ2-1, with D possibly being TRBD1 or TRBD2 (5 bases each). V was trimmed by 1 base and J by 5 bases, leaving 15 bases between them. Germline-derived CDR1 and CDR2 are MGHRA and YSYEKL. The CDR3 has 16 residues. The CDR3 sequence: CASSQVGLGDNNEQFF. Written as DNA, the CDR3 is TGCGCCAGCAGCCAAGTTGGACTGGGGGATAACAATGAGCAGTTCTTC.

This clonotype was recorded a few times. The chain has TRBV7-3 and TRBJ1-1, with TRBD1 as a possible D gene (5 bases). Germline-derived CDR1 and CDR2 are SGHTA and FQGTGA. Trimming shortened V by 5 bases and J by 6 bases, and 13 bases separated the two germline ends. The length of the CDR3 is 13 residues. The CDR3 loop reads CASSLNGAAEAFF. The CDR3 nucleotides read TGTGCCAGCAGCCTGAATGGGGCGGCTGAAGCTTTCTTT.